What follows are 7 T cell receptor beta chains derived from one specimen sequenced in a study of cytomegalovirus exposure and HLA in healthy donors. With 60 Vbeta and 13 Jbeta primers, the PCR was carried out. The protocol was immunoSEQ multiplex PCR, while the TCRdb copy is restricted to in-frame clones and leaves out a portion. Counted here are some 120,000 clones, over 60% occurring once; the ten biggest clones make up 1.2%. Sequencing was performed on PBMCs. Every receptor here comes from a female donor in good health and CMV-seronegative.

CDR3 sequence reads: CASSGGTGRNQPQHF. The CDR3 DNA reads TGTGCCAGCAGCGGAGGGACAGGGAGAAATCAGCCCCAGCATTTT. The chain links TRBV9 to TRBJ1-5; TRBD1 matches 9 bases. The CDR3 is 15 residues long. Germline V gene sequence: CDR1 SGDLS, CDR2 YYNGEE. The junction had 5 bases not matched to a gene; V was cut back by 3 bases and J by 4 bases. The complete variable domain, with remaining parts taken from reference TRBV9 and TRBJ1-5, reads DSGVTQTPKHLITATGQRVTLRCSPRSGDLSVYWYQQSLDQGLQFLIQYYNGEERAKGNILERFSAQQFPDLHSELNLSSLELGDSALYFCASSGGTGRNQPQHFGDGTRLSIL.

The chain uses TRBV7-2 and TRBJ2-3; 11 positions match TRBD2. CDR1 SGHTA and CDR2 FQGNSA come from the germline V gene. This CDR3 spans 17 amino acids. V was clipped by 5 bases and J by 2 bases; unmatched bases: 9. The CDR3 region is CASSKRLAGSHTDTQYF. Written as DNA, the CDR3 is TGTGCCAGCAGCAAACGACTAGCGGGAAGCCACACAGATACGCAGTATTTT.

Only a few counts were recorded for this clone. This sequence joins TRBV5-1 and TRBJ1-2; possibly TRBD1 for D (5 bases). Germline CDR1 and CDR2: SGHRS and YFSETQ. The V gene lost 0 bases and the J gene lost 2 bases, with 11 bases spanning the gap. The length of the CDR3 is 15 residues. Here the CDR3 reads CASSLATGPNYGYTF. As DNA, the CDR3 is TGCGCCAGCAGCTTGGCCACAGGCCCCAACTATGGCTACACCTTC.

In its sample, this clone was seen once. This chain uses TRBV2 with TRBJ1-4, with D possibly TRBD1 on 5 matching bases. The CDR3 is 15 amino acids. Germline CDR1 reads SNHLY; CDR2 reads FYNNEI. Trimming took off 8 bases at V and 2 bases at J, with 15 bases between the two ends. The CDR3 here is CASGGVVRTNEKLFF. CDR3 nucleotide sequence: TGTGCCAGCGGAGGGGTAGTCCGGACTAATGAAAAACTGTTTTTT.

The gene calls are TRBV7-2 and TRBJ2-3; 11 bases are shared with TRBD2. The V and J ends lost 5 bases and 4 bases, in that order; junction bases with no gene match: 8. This CDR3 has 16 amino acids. Germline V gene data show CDR1 as SGHTA and CDR2 as FQGNSA. The CDR3 DNA sequence: TGTGCCAGCAGCAGGTCGCCGGGACTAGCGGCAGATACGCAGTATTTT. Translation gives CASSRSPGLAADTQYF.

The chain recombines TRBV5-4 with TRBJ2-3; D uncertain. The CDR3 extends over 13 amino acids. V lost 2 bases and J lost 8, with 12 bases in between. CDR1 and CDR2 (germline): SGHNT, YYREEE (reference sequence). The CDR3 DNA sequence: TGTGCCAGCAGCTTAGGCGACGCAGGTACGCAGTATTTT. Translating it yields CASSLGDAGTQYF.

This clone was picked up a small number of times. The V and J genes are TRBV28 and TRBJ2-7, with no clear D. V was shortened by 6 bases and J by 4 bases, with 13 bases between the two germline ends. The CDR3 contains 13 residues. CDR1 and CDR2 from the germline V gene are MDHEN and SYDVKM. Written as DNA, the CDR3 is TGTGCCAGCAGGAGATCCACCTGGTACGAGCAGTACTTC. This sequence encodes CASRRSTWYEQYF.